This T cell receptor (beta chain) emerged from a study of blood T cell repertoires in COVID-19. Across the whole study: From T cells, B-cell-depleted T cells, or PBMCs came the material, which was cDNA or gDNA.

In the authors' workflow: Amplification of reference gene primers provided the estimated nucleated cell counts. Assay used: immunoSEQ multiplex PCR; TCRdb lists only in-frame clones, some missing. V, J and clone size are those of that table, while D and trimming were read from the DNA. The data contain hundreds of thousands of clones, over 65% of them singletons. Germline CDR1 KGHSH, CDR2 LQKENI. The CDR3 runs to 14 residues. With 5 bases removed from V and 4 bases from J, the gap between germline ends came to 11 bases. The sequenced material came from peripheral blood. The chain employs TRBV18 and TRBJ1-4, with no clear D. The receptor comes from an elderly woman with acute or convalescent COVID-19. CDR3 amino acids: CASSKTGDNEKLFF. CDR3 in DNA: TGTGCCAGCTCAAAGACGGGAGATAATGAAAAACTGTTTTTT. The whole variable domain, remainder taken from reference TRBV18 and TRBJ1-4, is NAGVMQNPRHLVRRRGQEARLRCSPMKGHSHVYWYRQLPEEGLKFMVYLQKENIIDESGMPKERFSAEFPKEGPSILRIQQVVRGDSAAYFCASSKTGDNEKLFFGSGTQLSVL.